Included here is one TCR beta chain sequence, with context. Its antigen is undetermined. The same CDR3 also results from other DNA sequences found in this sample. Assay used: immunoSEQ multiplex PCR; TCRdb lists only in-frame clones, some missing. The table shows about 1.5 million clones, with roughly 96% occurring only once. This specimen comes from a study of shared clonotypes between healthy human individuals. Study results and limitations: In contrast to clonotypes shared by all four donors, non-shared clonotypes had lower generation probabilities.

The receptor was isolated from a man aged 25-40 years in good health. The sequencing input was naive CD4+ T cells sorted from blood. The subset here: CD45RA+ positively selected.

The DNA of the CDR3 is TGTGCCAGCAGCCAGGGACAACCCTACGAGCAGTACTTC. This codes for CASSQGQPYEQYF. This chain links TRBV5-6 with TRBJ2-7; D may be TRBD1 (6 bases). Germline V gives CDR1 SGHDT, CDR2 YYEEEE. With 4 bases removed from V and 2 bases from J, the gap between germline ends came to 10 bases. This CDR3 is 13 amino acids long.